The 22 T cell receptor beta chains below all came from one sample that was sequenced in a study of T cells expressing NK-cell markers. Using the 5' RACE reads, TCRdb records one entry per CDR3 protein without DNA. The sample holds about 550,000 distinct CDR3 sequences. Specimen: blood T cells: a sorted CD56 or NKG2C T cell subset, CD4+ or CD8+ T cells, or bulk PBMC T cells (not recorded which). The receptors derive from a man between 18 and 29 years old in good health.

The chain links TRBV4-3 to TRBJ2-7; TCRdb's assignment of TRBD1 cannot be checked, as there is no DNA. The CDR3 loop spans 15 amino acids. The germline V gene has CDR1 LGHNA and CDR2 YSLEER. CDR3 protein: CASSQDPTPGYEQYF.

The rearrangement joins TRBV5-1 to TRBJ2-1; as DNA is missing, the TRBD2 call by TCRdb cannot be tested. The CDR3 has 17 amino acids. The germline V gene encodes CDR1 SGHRS and CDR2 YFSETQ. This CDR3 is CASSRGLAVSSYNEQFF. The full variable domain, completed using reference TRBV5-1 and TRBJ2-1, is KAGVTQTPRYLIKTRGQQVTLSCSPISGHRSVSWYQQTPGQGLQFLFEYFSETQRNKGNFPGRFSGRQFSNSRSEMNVSTLELGDSALYLCASSRGLAVSSYNEQFFGPGTRLTVL.

The chain employs TRBV5-6 and TRBJ2-4. The germline gives CDR1 SGHDT, CDR2 YYEEEE. This CDR3 comprises 12 residues. CDR3 amino acids: CASSFLAGIQYF.

The chain carries TRBV5-1 and TRBJ2-2. Germline CDR1 reads SGHRS; CDR2 reads YFSETQ. The CDR3 runs 16 residues. The CDR3 region is CASSLPSGVGTGELFF.

This sequence joins TRBV28 and TRBJ2-3. CDR3 length: 13 amino acids. Germline V gene sequence: CDR1 MDHEN, CDR2 SYDVKM. This chain's CDR3 is CASRPHGEPTQYF.

The rearrangement joins TRBV18 to TRBJ2-5; there is no DNA to check the TCRdb D call of TRBD1. The CDR3 consists of 17 residues. Germline V lookup: CDR1 KGHSH, CDR2 LQKENI. The CDR3 sequence: CASSPVPAGIFPETQYF. The variable domain in full, with the rest retrieved from reference TRBV18 and TRBJ2-5, is NAGVMQNPRHLVRRRGQEARLRCSPMKGHSHVYWYRQLPEEGLKFMVYLQKENIIDESGMPKERFSAEFPKEGPSILRIQQVVRGDSAAYFCASSPVPAGIFPETQYFGPGTRLLVL.

V usage is TRBV9 and J usage is TRBJ2-2. Germline V gives CDR1 SGDLS, CDR2 YYNGEE. CDR3 size: 15 residues. CDR3 protein: CASTRGGANTGELFF.

The chain couples TRBV10-3 to TRBJ1-4; lacking DNA, the TRBD1 call made by TCRdb goes unchecked. Germline loops: CDR1 ENHRY, CDR2 SYGVKD. There are 15 residues in the CDR3. CDR3 sequence reads: CAISESGQGGGKLFF.

The chain employs TRBV29-1 and TRBJ1-6. This CDR3 has 13 residues. CDR1 is SQVTM, CDR2 ANQGSEA, per germline. The CDR3 is CSVAGGPNSPLHF.

This chain links TRBV24-1 with TRBJ2-1; the TCRdb D gene call, TRBD1, has no DNA to confirm it. CDR3 length: 15 residues. The V gene's germline CDR1 is KGHDR and CDR2 SFDVKD. The CDR3 sequence: CATSGGQISYNEQFF.

V is TRBV5-1 and J is TRBJ2-3; TCRdb designates TRBD1, a call that cannot be tested without DNA. The CDR3 length is 15 residues. Germline CDR1 reads SGHRS; CDR2 reads YFSETQ. CDR3 sequence: CASRSYGGEADTQYF.

The rearrangement uses TRBV4-3 and TRBJ2-4; the D call from TCRdb, TRBD2, cannot be confirmed without DNA. Germline lookup yields CDR1 LGHNA and CDR2 YSLEER. The CDR3 totals 14 residues. The CDR3 is CASSPGTSGRDQYF.

The chain uses TRBV14 and TRBJ2-1; there is no DNA to check the TCRdb D call of TRBD2. CDR3 length equals 19 residues. Per germline, CDR1 SGHDN and CDR2 FVKESK. The CDR3 is CASSQRTGQAGRSYNEQFF.

The chain recombines TRBV30 with TRBJ1-2; TCRdb's D call, TRBD1, is unchecked because there is no DNA. The CDR3 extends over 14 amino acids. Germline V CDR1 and CDR2: GTSNPN, SVGIG (reference sequence). CDR3 loop: CASTGTGRNYGYTF.

CDR3 sequence reads: CASSSIAGGITNNEQFF. The chain has TRBV27 and TRBJ2-1; TCRdb's assignment of TRBD2 cannot be checked, as there is no DNA. Germline V CDR1 and CDR2: MNHEY, SMNVEV (reference sequence). This CDR3 region has 17 residues.

J is TRBJ1-1 and V is TRBV6-1; TCRdb lists TRBD1, though no DNA is available to test this call. From germline, CDR1 is MNHNS and CDR2 SASEGT. The CDR3 runs 17 residues. The CDR3 region is CASSERSDNPLNTEAFF.

This chain joins TRBV9 and TRBJ2-2; checking the TCRdb D call of TRBD1 is not possible without DNA. This CDR3 region has 15 residues. Germline V gene lookup returns CDR1 SGDLS and CDR2 YYNGEE. CDR3 loop: CASTRGLGNTGELFF.

V usage is TRBV20-1 and J usage is TRBJ2-1; lacking DNA, the TRBD2 call made by TCRdb goes unchecked. The CDR3 loop spans 14 amino acids. Germline CDR1 reads DFQATT; CDR2 reads SNEGSKA (reference sequence). The CDR3 spells CSALTSGRWNEQFF.

The J gene is TRBJ2-1, the V gene TRBV6-2 or TRBV6-3; the D call from TCRdb, TRBD2, cannot be confirmed without DNA. The CDR3 runs to 12 residues. The germline V gene encodes CDR1 MNHEY and CDR2 SVGEGT. CDR3 amino acids: CASSQTSGTQFF.

J is TRBJ2-7 and V is TRBV15; TCRdb designates TRBD1, a call that cannot be tested without DNA. The germline gives CDR1 LNHNV, CDR2 YYDKDF (reference sequence). There are 15 residues in the CDR3. The CDR3 loop is CATSRDLGTEYEQYF.

The chain couples TRBV5-6 to TRBJ2-7; TCRdb's D gene call, TRBD2, goes unchecked for lack of DNA. The CDR3 runs to 18 residues. The germline V gene encodes CDR1 SGHDT and CDR2 YYEEEE. The CDR3: CASSRTDLRGTSDKGQYF.

The chain uses TRBV4-3 and TRBJ2-7. The CDR3 covers 14 residues. CDR1 LGHNA and CDR2 YSLEER come from the germline V gene. The CDR3 loop is CASSQERRGYEQYF.